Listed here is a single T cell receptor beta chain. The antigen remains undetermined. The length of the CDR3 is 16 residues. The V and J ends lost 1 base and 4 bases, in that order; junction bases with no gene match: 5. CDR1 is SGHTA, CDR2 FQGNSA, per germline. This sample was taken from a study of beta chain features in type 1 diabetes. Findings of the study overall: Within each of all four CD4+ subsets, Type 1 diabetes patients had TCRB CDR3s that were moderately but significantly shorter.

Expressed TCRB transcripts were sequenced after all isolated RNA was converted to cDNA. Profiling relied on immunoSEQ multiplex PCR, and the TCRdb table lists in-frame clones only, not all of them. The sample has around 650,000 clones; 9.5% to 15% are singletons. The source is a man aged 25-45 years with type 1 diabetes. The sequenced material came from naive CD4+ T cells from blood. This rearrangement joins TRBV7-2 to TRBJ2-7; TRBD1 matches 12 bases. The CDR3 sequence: CASSLVGTGGAYEQYF. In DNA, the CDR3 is TGTGCCAGCAGCTTAGTCGGGACAGGGGGCGCGTACGAGCAGTACTTC.